The text below deals with one T cell receptor (beta chain). The antigen is not known. Since the CDR3 does not end with the conserved phenylalanine or tryptophan, this likely comes from a read error. It is unclear where the CDR3 begins or ends on the DNA, so no DNA is shown, and the CDR3 is as TCRdb lists it. TCR beta libraries were built from RNA through three nested multiplex PCR rounds using modified ARM-PCR. MiXCR, run by TCRdb on the multiplex PCR reads, gives a single entry per CDR3 protein. Here the sample spans 13,000 or so distinct CDR3 sequences, approximately 70% being singletons. This record belongs to a study of tumor-infiltrating lymphocytes in glioblastoma multiforme. Overall study findings and caveats: Unequal TCR RNA per T cell might skew measured clone sizes. Only one glioblastoma patient had TCR and mutation analysis. T cells were not sorted into functional subsets.

The length of the CDR3 is 15 amino acids, counting both ends. Germline CDR1 WSHSY, CDR2 SAAADI. This receptor was identified in a male donor with glioblastoma. The genes are TRBV10-2 and TRBJ2-3; TRBD1 reflects the table's D call only, with no check against the DNA. The material sequenced was brain tumor tissue. The CDR3 loop is CASNEAGAGADTQYL.